This TCR beta chain was sequenced during a study of beta chain features in type 1 diabetes. Germline CDR1 is SGHAT and CDR2 is FQNNGV. The CDR3 runs to 17 residues. The V segment lost 4 bases and the J segment 2 bases; nucleotides outside the gene matches: 9. Study-wide results and limits: For Type 1 diabetes patients, all four CD4+ subsets carried TCRB CDR3s that were moderately but significantly shorter.

The sequenced template was cDNA made from the entire isolated RNA. The data were produced by immunoSEQ multiplex PCR, yet TCRdb's version contains in-frame clones alone and is incomplete. The sample contains fewer than 300,000 clones, about a tenth of which appear only once. With respect to this clone: The antigen is undetermined.

The chain joins TRBV11-2 to TRBJ2-3, with 10 positions matching TRBD2. The receptor comes from a man aged 25-40 years with type 1 diabetes. Sample: naive CD4+ T cells from blood. CDR3 in amino acids: CASSSIGLADITDTQYF. The CDR3 nucleotides are TGTGCCAGCAGCTCAATCGGACTAGCGGATATCACAGATACGCAGTATTTT.